This entry concerns a single TCR beta chain. The target of this receptor is not known. No base quality information exists; no much larger clone differs at one position. This record comes from a study of cytomegalovirus exposure and HLA in healthy donors (dated 2017 in TCRdb). With regard to the full study: According to a later analysis, one platform produced both the 120 validation repertoires and the 666 repertoires of the first cohort. In addition to the first cohort of 650 to 800 subjects, a separate validation cohort of over 90 different subjects was used. The aim of the study was to test whether cataloging public T cell receptors could identify signatures of past pathogen exposure. To predict cytomegalovirus infection status, the study brought together high-throughput TCR immunosequencing, statistical association of individual TCRs with disease status, and machine learning. Study-level results and caveats: The authors suggested that the approach could potentially be generalized to other disease states and immunological phenotypes. In a later analysis, TCRs clustered in the first cohort were found to also tend to co-occur in the approximately 110 validation repertoires, with about 94% of cluster scores above 0. A few of the identified cytomegalovirus-associated TCR beta chains were confirmed in vitro to be specific for cytomegalovirus antigens. In both the original and validation cohorts, the classifier was reported to diagnose cytomegalovirus status with high specificity and sensitivity. All 110 or so repertoires were used to score co-occurrence in the validation cohort in a later analysis, because that analysis had no HLA typing for the cohort. Across donors, most TCR sequences were observed very rarely, whereas some public TCRs were present in many individuals. The study listed over 150 TCR beta chains as associated with cytomegalovirus.

Receptor amplification or capture employed the immunoSEQ multiplex PCR assay. The original pipeline was this. To diagnose cytomegalovirus status from the catalog of TCR beta chain sequences, a statistical classification framework was built. TCRdb's version of the immuneACCESS table is confined to in-frame rearrangements and falls short of the full clone set. An unresolved V gene accounts for under half of the shortfall where checked; the remainder is of unknown origin. V and J calls and clone size come straight from that table; D and trimming were deduced from the DNA. This sample is represented by 150,000 to 200,000 clones; roughly 84% of them were singletons. The top ten constitute roughly a tenth of the sample. Donors formed part of the validation cohort, which comprised some 120 subjects and was distinct from the first cohort of 666 subjects. The germline V gene (reference sequence) provides CDR1 GTSNPN and CDR2 SVGIG. The junction carries 16 bases between V and J, which are trimmed by 6 bases and 2 bases respectively. From its cysteine to its phenylalanine, the CDR3 spans 15 amino acids. Only CDR3 DNA remains: 45 bases, in frame from the first base.

What was sequenced was PBMCs. The receptor was isolated from a man aged 30-40 years in good health and CMV-seropositive. This chain joins TRBV30 to TRBJ2-2; matching of 5 bases hints at TRBD1 as the D gene. Here the CDR3 is given as CACNRGPGNTGELFF. DNA sequence: TGTGCCTGTAATAGGGGTCCGGGTAACACCGGGGAGCTGTTTTTT.